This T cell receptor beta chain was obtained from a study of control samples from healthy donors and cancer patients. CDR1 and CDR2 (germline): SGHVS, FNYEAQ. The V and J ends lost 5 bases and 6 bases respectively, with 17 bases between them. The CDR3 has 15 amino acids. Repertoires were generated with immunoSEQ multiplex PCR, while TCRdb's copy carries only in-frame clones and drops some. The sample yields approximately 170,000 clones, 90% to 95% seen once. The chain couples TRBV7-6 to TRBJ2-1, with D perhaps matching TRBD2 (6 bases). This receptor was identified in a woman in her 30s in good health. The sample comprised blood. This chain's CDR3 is CASSTQVAGSNEQFF. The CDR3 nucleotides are TGTGCCAGCAGCACGCAGGTCGCGGGAAGCAATGAGCAGTTCTTC.